The sequence of this T cell receptor beta chain was determined in a study of naive and memory T cell subsets. Overall study results and limits: Naive and memory repertoire findings lacked a ground truth for validation.

An equimolar mix of two oligonucleotides served as the beta constant-region primer for TRBC1 and TRBC2. Ligated cDNA was amplified by four rounds of PCR with nested alpha and beta constant-region primers and SP2. TCRdb re-called the UMI-ligation and nested PCR reads through MiXCR, storing one row per CDR3 protein. There are about 120,000 distinct CDR3 sequences in the sample; about 36% occur only once, and roughly 0.9% lies in the top ten. As to this clonotype: Antigen unknown.

The CDR3 consists of 13 residues. CDR1 and CDR2 (germline): MNHEY, SVGEGT. V lost 3 bases, J lost 3 bases, and 9 bases lay in between. What was sequenced was central memory CD4+ T cells from blood. V gene TRBV6-2 or TRBV6-3 combines with J gene TRBJ2-7; D gene unclear. The TCR sequence derives from a human donor in good health. The CDR3: CASSYGRDYEQYF. The CDR3, as DNA: TGTGCCAGCAGTTATGGACGAGACTACGAGCAGTACTTC.